Listed below are T cell receptor beta chains from one sample, sequenced in a study of blood T cells in healthy people across ages. TCRdb analysed the 5' RACE reads with MiXCR anew, one entry per CDR3 protein. The sample lists about 780,000 distinct CDR3 sequences, 35% to 60% seen once, with 15% to 20% in the top ten. The sequenced material came from blood. These receptors were taken from a man older than 75 in good health. Each CDR3 is given with its conserved first and last residue. Each record gives: V gene, J gene, D gene, clone size, CDR3 DNA, CDR3 protein. D genes are given only for firm matches. Clone sizes are given selectively: once, few, many, or a class where the clone is expanded.

TRBV30	TRBJ2-3	TRBD2	-	TGTGCCTCCTGGACTAGCGGGAGGTCCACAGATACGCAGTATTTT	CASWTSGRSTDTQYF
TRBV10-3	TRBJ2-5	-	-	TGTGCCATCAGTAAAACTGCCGGGACCGCCGTAGAGACCCAGTACTTC	CAISKTAGTAVETQYF
TRBV7-2	TRBJ1-2	-	many	TGTGCCAGCAGCGCCTGGGCGGGTGGTGGCTACACCTTC	CASSAWAGGGYTF
TRBV29-1	TRBJ2-5	TRBD2	-	TGCAGCGTCTATCCTCGACTAGCGGGAGGAGAGACCCAGTACTTC	CSVYPRLAGGETQYF
TRBV19	TRBJ2-3	-	few	TGTGCCACCCAATCGACCGGAGATACGCAGTATTTT	CATQSTGDTQYF
TRBV9	TRBJ1-1	TRBD1	-	TGTGCCAGCAGCGTAGGGCAGGGGGCGCGGAACACTGAAGCTTTCTTT	CASSVGQGARNTEAFF
TRBV25-1	TRBJ2-1	TRBD2	-	TGTGCCAGCAGTGAGGACCCGACTAGCATCTACAATGAGCAGTTCTTC	CASSEDPTSIYNEQFF
TRBV4-1	TRBJ2-3	-	-	TGCGCCAGCAGCCCCGGGGTAGGGGTTGGAGATACGCAGTATTTT	CASSPGVGVGDTQYF
TRBV7-9	TRBJ2-5	TRBD2	few	TGTGCCAGCAGCTCCTTCCCGGGACTAGCGGGTGGATACAATGAGCAGTACTTC	CASSSFPGLAGGYNEQYF
TRBV24-1	TRBJ2-2	-	-	TGTGCCACGACAGAGAACACCGGGGAGCTGTTTTTT	CATTENTGELFF
TRBV10-3	TRBJ1-2	-	many	TGTGCCATCAGTGAGTCGAAGGGGAATGGCTACACCTTC	CAISESKGNGYTF
TRBV6-6	TRBJ1-2	TRBD1	-	TGTGCCAGCAGTTACTCAGGGGGCAAAAAGTTCTATGGCTACACCTTC	CASSYSGGKKFYGYTF
TRBV5-1	TRBJ2-3	TRBD2	few	TGCGCCAGCAGCTTAGTTGGACTAGCGTCCTTCGGCACAGATACGCAGTATTTT	CASSLVGLASFGTDTQYF
TRBV15	TRBJ2-7	-	-	TGTGCCACCAGCAGAGAGGGGCAGAGCTACGAGCAGTACTTC	CATSREGQSYEQYF
TRBV29-1	TRBJ1-4	-	-	TGCAGCGTTGTTGGGGGAGGGACTAATGAAAAACTGTTTTTT	CSVVGGGTNEKLFF